The T cell receptor (beta chain) described here comes from a study of blood T cell repertoires in COVID-19. A few counts support this clone. Method: immunoSEQ multiplex PCR; TCRdb's copy keeps in-frame clones and lacks some. The data show 150,000 to 200,000 clones, with 70% to 90% seen just once and 0.99% held by the top ten. The source material was peripheral blood. The receptor's source is a man aged 18 to 35 with acute or convalescent COVID-19.

The CDR3 spells CASTGQGVETQYF. CDR3 nucleotide sequence: TGTGCCAGCACCGGACAAGGGGTGGAGACCCAGTACTTC. The chain has TRBV28 and TRBJ2-5; D possibly corresponds to TRBD1 (5 bases). This CDR3 contains 13 residues. The V end was cut by 7 bases, the J end by 5 bases, with 14 bases between. The germline V gene has CDR1 MDHEN and CDR2 SYDVKM.